The 23 T cell receptor beta chains in this list originate from one sample, sequenced in a study of early T cells in non-severe SARS-CoV-2 infection. TCRdb itself ran the 5' RACE reads through MiXCR, one entry per CDR3 protein. The repertoire includes 97,000 or so distinct CDR3 sequences, roughly 13% of them detected once, and less than 8% sits in the top ten. The source material was whole blood. The receptors stem from an adult who was a healthcare worker with PCR-confirmed SARS-CoV-2 infection or an uninfected control (not recorded which).

This clonotype was seen a handful of times. CDR3 region: CASSYRDSYYEQYF. The CDR3 bases are TGTGCCAGCAGCTACCGGGACAGTTACTACGAGCAGTACTTC. The chain combines TRBV12-3 or TRBV12-4 with TRBJ2-7; TRBD1 agrees at 7 bases. The CDR3 is 14 amino acids. Losses at the gene ends were 6 bases for V and 3 bases for J; bases not matched to a gene: 8.

CDR3 residues: CSARSGGRDPSREYF. The CDR3 DNA reads TGCAGTGCTAGAAGCGGCGGGAGAGACCCTAGCCGTGAGTACTTC. The chain employs TRBV20-1 and TRBJ2-7; 7 nucleotides match TRBD2. The junction had 18 bases not matched to a gene; V was cut back by 2 bases and J by 11 bases. From germline, CDR1 is DFQATT and CDR2 SNEGSKA (reference sequence). The CDR3 covers 15 residues.

The table lists this clonotype with a few counts. This chain connects TRBV11-3 to TRBJ2-3; 9 bases line up with TRBD1. Trimming took 1 base from V and 3 from J; bases not matched to a gene: 5. Germline V gives CDR1 SGHNT, CDR2 YENEEA. The CDR3 runs to 16 residues. This chain's CDR3 is CASSLGGQGRTDTQYF. The CDR3 coding sequence is TGTGCCAGCAGCTTAGGGGGACAGGGCCGAACAGATACGCAGTATTTT.

Concerning this clonotype: This may be a read error: a much more frequent sequence differs by one nucleotide. The CDR3 nucleotides are TGTGCCAGCAGCTCGGGACAGGGTGGCACTGAAGCTTTCTTT. It is translated as CASSSGQGGTEAFF. This sequence joins TRBV5-4 and TRBJ1-1, with 9 bases fitting TRBD1. CDR3 length: 14 amino acids. The V and J ends lost 3 bases and 4 bases, in that order; junction bases with no gene match: 4. Germline V lookup: CDR1 SGHNT, CDR2 YYREEE (reference sequence).

This clonotype showed up many times. This sequence joins TRBV3-1 and TRBJ1-4, with 7 positions matching TRBD1. V shed 4 bases and J 5 bases; nucleotides not matched to a gene: 13. The CDR3 totals 17 residues. Germline lookup yields CDR1 LGHDT and CDR2 YNNKEL (reference sequence). DNA for the CDR3: TGTGCCAGCAGCCCCTACTCCTTCCCAGGGGGGAATGAAAAACTGTTTTTT. The encoded protein is CASSPYSFPGGNEKLFF.

J is TRBJ2-3 and V is TRBV7-8, with D tentatively TRBD1 or TRBD2 (5 bases each). Germline values: CDR1 SGHVS, CDR2 FQNEAQ. V shed 6 bases and J shed 2 bases, with 15 bases lying between them. The CDR3 length is 15 residues. The CDR3 coding sequence is TGTGCCAGCAGGCTACTAGGGGCCATCACAGATACGCAGTATTTT. Protein sequence: CASRLLGAITDTQYF.

The table lists this clonotype with a few counts. The chain carries TRBV20-1 and TRBJ2-4; 7 bases fit TRBD2. This CDR3 has 15 residues. V lost 6 bases and J lost 0; bases outside the gene matches: 8. The V gene's germline CDR1 is DFQATT and CDR2 SNEGSKA (reference sequence). For the CDR3, the DNA is TGCAGTGCAGAGAGTGGCGGGAGAGCCAAAAACATTCAGTACTTC. This translates into CSAESGGRAKNIQYF.

This clonotype was picked up many times. The gene calls are TRBV6-1 and TRBJ1-1; the D gene is possibly TRBD1 (6 bases). Germline-derived CDR1 and CDR2 are MNHNS and SASEGT. V lost 6 bases and J 4 bases, leaving 18 bases between the germline ends. The CDR3 has 15 amino acids. CDR3 nucleotides: TGTGCCAGCAGCGAGACAGGCCCGATGGGCACTGAAGCTTTCTTT. It specifies CASSETGPMGTEAFF.

There are many counts of this clonotype. This chain uses TRBV5-1 with TRBJ1-1, with a weak D call TRBD1 (5 bases). This CDR3 region has 14 residues. The germline gives CDR1 SGHRS, CDR2 YFSETQ. V dropped 2 bases and J dropped 0 bases, with 8 bases sitting between them. CDR3 sequence reads: CASSLGAMNTEAFF. The CDR3 DNA reads as TGCGCCAGCAGCTTAGGGGCAATGAACACTGAAGCTTTCTTT.

This clonotype was seen at least ten times. The rearrangement uses TRBV9 and TRBJ2-1, with 8 bases that match TRBD1. The CDR3 length is 15 residues. The germline gives CDR1 SGDLS, CDR2 YYNGEE. The V and J ends lost 4 bases and 3 bases, in that order; junction bases with no gene match: 6. In DNA, the CDR3 is TGTGCCAGCAGCCCCACGGGACAGGACTACAATGAGCAGTTCTTC. Its protein product is CASSPTGQDYNEQFF.

This clonotype has just a few counts. The chain recombines TRBV28 with TRBJ2-7, with TRBD2 identical over 11 bases. Losses at the gene ends were 5 bases for V and 4 bases for J; bases not matched to a gene: 7. The CDR3 runs to 15 residues. The germline V gene encodes CDR1 MDHEN and CDR2 SYDVKM. CDR3 sequence: CASSIITSGRYEQYF. The CDR3, as DNA: TGTGCCAGCAGTATTATCACTAGCGGGAGATACGAGCAGTACTTC.

CDR3 protein: CAISAGAEQFF. CDR3 in DNA: TGTGCCATCAGTGCAGGAGCGGAGCAGTTCTTC. V is TRBV10-3 and J is TRBJ2-1; D unresolved. CDR1 and CDR2 from the germline V gene are ENHRY and SYGVKD. The CDR3 runs 11 residues. Trimming took 4 bases from V and 10 from J, leaving 8 bases between them.

This clonotype was seen ten or more times. This chain uses TRBV6-5 with TRBJ1-5; D remains unclear. V was trimmed by 2 bases and J by 7 bases, leaving 9 bases between them. The germline V gene encodes CDR1 MNHEY and CDR2 SVGAGI. This CDR3 has 13 amino acids. This CDR3 is CASSYVVGQPQHF. The CDR3 DNA sequence: TGTGCCAGCAGTTACGTGGTAGGGCAGCCCCAGCATTTT.

In this sample, this clonotype turned up a few times. V gene TRBV6-5 combines with J gene TRBJ2-7, with a tentative D call TRBD1 (5 bases). Between the trimmed V and J ends, which lost 4 bases and 0 bases, there was a span of 13 bases. CDR1 is MNHEY and CDR2 is SVGAGI in the germline V gene. This CDR3 is built from 15 residues. This CDR3 reads CASSSLQAYSYEQYF. In DNA, the CDR3 is TGTGCCAGCAGTTCCCTACAGGCCTACTCCTACGAGCAGTACTTC.

There are a few counts of this clonotype. This rearrangement joins TRBV2 to TRBJ2-1, with D unresolved. The CDR3 covers 12 residues. Trimming cost V 7 bases and J 6 bases, with 10 bases left between them. The germline CDR1 and CDR2 sequences are SNHLY and FYNNEI. In nucleotides, the CDR3 is TGTGCCAGCACCCGACTTAGCAATGAGCAGTTCTTC. Protein: CASTRLSNEQFF.

The chain couples TRBV20-1 to TRBJ2-7; TRBD2 aligns across 9 bases. Trimming took 0 bases from V and 2 from J; bases not matched to a gene: 11. The V gene's germline CDR1 is DFQATT and CDR2 SNEGSKA (reference sequence). The CDR3 contains 17 residues. The CDR3: CSAREELLAGGAYEQYF. CDR3 sequence (DNA): TGCAGTGCTAGAGAGGAGCTCCTGGCGGGAGGGGCCTACGAGCAGTACTTC.

This sequence joins TRBV20-1 and TRBJ2-7; the match to TRBD1 covers 7 bases. The CDR3 contains 14 residues. V lost 4 bases, J lost 3 bases, and 9 bases stayed unmatched. Germline V gives CDR1 DFQATT, CDR2 SNEGSKA (reference sequence). The CDR3 is CSAMPKQGLYEQYF. The CDR3 DNA sequence: TGCAGTGCTATGCCAAAACAGGGGCTCTACGAGCAGTACTTC.

This clonotype has only a few counts. The J gene is TRBJ2-4, the V gene TRBV11-2; D is ambiguous. CDR1 SGHAT and CDR2 FQNNGV come from the germline V gene. The V and J ends lost 3 bases and 0 bases respectively, with 12 bases between them. This CDR3 region has 16 residues. Here the CDR3 reads CASSFRSAIAKNIQYF. CDR3 coding DNA: TGTGCCAGCAGCTTCCGCTCCGCTATAGCCAAAAACATTCAGTACTTC.

The chain combines TRBV29-1 with TRBJ2-5; no clear D gene. Looked up from germline, CDR1 is SQVTM and CDR2 is ANQGSEA. Trimming stripped 1 base from V and 4 bases from J, with 13 bases between. CDR3 length: 14 residues. This CDR3 is CSVEVGSRGETQYF. CDR3 DNA sequence: TGCAGCGTTGAAGTAGGCAGTCGAGGAGAGACCCAGTACTTC.

The V call is TRBV4-3, the J call TRBJ2-3; 10 nucleotides line up with TRBD2. The CDR3 contains 20 residues. V shed 0 bases and J 1 base; nucleotides not matched to a gene: 13. From germline, CDR1 is LGHNA and CDR2 YSLEER. CDR3 sequence reads: CASSQEGGLAALGRTDTQYF. DNA for the CDR3: TGCGCCAGCAGCCAAGAGGGAGGACTAGCGGCCCTAGGCCGCACAGATACGCAGTATTTT.

Ten or more counts support this clonotype. The chain couples TRBV5-4 to TRBJ2-2; D not certain. The CDR3 has 16 amino acids. The germline V and J ends were trimmed by 0 bases and 4 bases, with 13 bases remaining between them. CDR1 and CDR2 (germline): SGHNT, YYREEE (reference sequence). CDR3 coding DNA: TGTGCCAGCAGCTTGGCCACCAGAAGGACCACCGGGGAGCTGTTTTTT. This translates into CASSLATRRTTGELFF.

This clonotype occurred many times. V is TRBV20-1 and J is TRBJ1-6; 10 bases are a match to TRBD1. Losses at the gene ends were 5 bases for V and 5 bases for J; bases not matched to a gene: 6. Germline V CDR1 and CDR2: DFQATT, SNEGSKA (reference sequence). This CDR3 is built from 15 residues. As DNA, the CDR3 is TGCAGTGCTCTGGGACAGGGGTGGGATAATTCACCCCTCCACTTT. It codes for CSALGQGWDNSPLHF.

This clonotype was observed a handful of times. At one of its ends the junction is not consistent with the germline gene, which may arise from a read error. The V and J genes are TRBV6-5 and TRBJ2-7; tentative D call: TRBD2 (6 bases). This CDR3 has 14 residues. From germline, CDR1 is MNHEY and CDR2 SVGAGI. In nucleotides, the CDR3 is TGTGCCAGCAGTCACTCCGGGGGACCCTACGAGCAGTACTTC. This sequence encodes CASSHSGGPYEQYF.